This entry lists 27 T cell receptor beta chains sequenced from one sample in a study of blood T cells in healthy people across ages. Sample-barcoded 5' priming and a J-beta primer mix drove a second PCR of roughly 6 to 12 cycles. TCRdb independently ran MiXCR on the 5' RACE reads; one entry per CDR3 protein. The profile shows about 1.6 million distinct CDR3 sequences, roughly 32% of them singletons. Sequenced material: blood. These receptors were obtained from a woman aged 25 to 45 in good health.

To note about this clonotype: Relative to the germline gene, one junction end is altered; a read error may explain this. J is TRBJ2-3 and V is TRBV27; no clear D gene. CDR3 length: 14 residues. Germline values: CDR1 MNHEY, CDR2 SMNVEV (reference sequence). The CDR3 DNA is TGTGCCAGCAGTTTAAGGCTAGTATCAGATACGCGGTATTTT. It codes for CASSLRLVSDTRYF.

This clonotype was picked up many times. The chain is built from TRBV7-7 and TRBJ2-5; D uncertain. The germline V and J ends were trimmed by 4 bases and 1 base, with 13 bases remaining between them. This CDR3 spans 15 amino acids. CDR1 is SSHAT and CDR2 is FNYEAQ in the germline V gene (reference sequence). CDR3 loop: CASSYITGVQETQYF. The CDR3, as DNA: TGTGCCAGCAGCTATATCACGGGTGTCCAAGAGACCCAGTACTTC.

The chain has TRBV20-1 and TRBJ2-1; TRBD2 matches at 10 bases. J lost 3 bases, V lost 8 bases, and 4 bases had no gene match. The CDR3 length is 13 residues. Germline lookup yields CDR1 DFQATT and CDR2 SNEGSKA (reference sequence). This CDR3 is CSPGTSVYNEQFF. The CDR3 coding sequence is TGCAGTCCCGGGACTAGCGTCTACAATGAGCAGTTCTTC.

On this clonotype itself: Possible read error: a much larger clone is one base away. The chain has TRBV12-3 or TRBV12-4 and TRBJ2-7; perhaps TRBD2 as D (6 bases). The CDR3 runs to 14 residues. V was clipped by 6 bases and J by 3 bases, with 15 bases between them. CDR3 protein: CASRSGLSRYEQYF. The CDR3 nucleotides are TGTGCCAGCAGGTCCGGACTATCCCGCTACGAGCAGTACTTC.

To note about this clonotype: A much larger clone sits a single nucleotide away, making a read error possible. CDR3 in DNA: TGTGCCAGCAGCCTCCGGGTGGGACTAGCGGGAACCAGAGGAGAGACCCAGTACTTC. As protein: CASSLRVGLAGTRGETQYF. This rearrangement joins TRBV6-2 or TRBV6-3 to TRBJ2-5; 13 positions agree with TRBD2. Germline CDR1 reads MNHEY; CDR2 reads SVGEGT. CDR3 length: 19 amino acids. Trimming took 6 bases from V and 4 from J; bases not matched to a gene: 17.

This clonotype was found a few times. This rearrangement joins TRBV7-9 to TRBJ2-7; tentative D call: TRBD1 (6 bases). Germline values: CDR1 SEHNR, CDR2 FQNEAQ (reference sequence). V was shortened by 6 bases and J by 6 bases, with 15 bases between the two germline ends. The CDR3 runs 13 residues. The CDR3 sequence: CASSSNLDSEQYF. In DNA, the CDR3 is TGTGCCAGCAGTTCCAACCTGGACAGCGAGCAGTACTTC.

CDR3 DNA sequence: TGTGCCAGCAGCGAGGGATACCCAAATTCACCCCTCCACTTT. Its translation is CASSEGYPNSPLHF. The V gene is TRBV9, the J gene TRBJ1-6; D gene ambiguous. From germline, CDR1 is SGDLS and CDR2 YYNGEE. The V end was cut by 3 bases, the J end by 7 bases, with 11 bases between. CDR3 length equals 14 residues. The whole variable domain, remainder taken from reference TRBV9 and TRBJ1-6, is DSGVTQTPKHLITATGQRVTLRCSPRSGDLSVYWYQQSLDQGLQFLIQYYNGEERAKGNILERFSAQQFPDLHSELNLSSLELGDSALYFCASSEGYPNSPLHFGNGTRLTVT.

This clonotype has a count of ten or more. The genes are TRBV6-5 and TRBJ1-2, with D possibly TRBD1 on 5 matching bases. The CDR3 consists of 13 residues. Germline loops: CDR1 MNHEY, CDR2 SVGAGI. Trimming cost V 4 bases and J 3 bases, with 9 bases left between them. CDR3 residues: CASSSRGYYGYTF. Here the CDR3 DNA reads TGTGCCAGCAGTTCTCGGGGGTACTATGGCTACACCTTC.

The CDR3 loop is CASSLDPDRINTEAFF. CDR3 nucleotides: TGTGCCAGCAGCTTGGACCCGGACAGGATTAACACTGAAGCTTTCTTT. V usage is TRBV5-5 and J usage is TRBJ1-1; 7 bases fit TRBD1. The ends lost 0 bases at V and 2 bases at J; junction bases unmatched: 7. Germline loops: CDR1 SGHKS, CDR2 YYEKEE (reference sequence). The CDR3 is 16 residues long.

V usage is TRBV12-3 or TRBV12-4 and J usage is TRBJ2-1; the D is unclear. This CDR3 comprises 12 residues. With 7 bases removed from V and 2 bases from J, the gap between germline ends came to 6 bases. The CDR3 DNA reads TGTGCCAGCACCCTGACCTACAATGAGCAGTTCTTC. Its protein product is CASTLTYNEQFF.

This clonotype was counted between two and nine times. CDR3 amino acids: CAIMGGAEETQYF. CDR3 coding DNA: TGTGCCATCATGGGGGGGGCAGAAGAGACCCAGTACTTC. J is TRBJ2-5 and V is TRBV10-3, with D tentatively TRBD2 (7 bases). V was cut by 7 bases and J by 3 bases, with 12 bases left in between. The length of the CDR3 is 13 residues. CDR1 is ENHRY and CDR2 is SYGVKD in the germline V gene.

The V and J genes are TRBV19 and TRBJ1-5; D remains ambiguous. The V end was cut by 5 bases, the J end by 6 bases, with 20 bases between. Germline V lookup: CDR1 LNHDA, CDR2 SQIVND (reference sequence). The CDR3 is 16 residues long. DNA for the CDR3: TGTGCCAGTAGTGATGGGCGGTGGATATTTGGTCAGCCCCAGCATTTT. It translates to CASSDGRWIFGQPQHF.

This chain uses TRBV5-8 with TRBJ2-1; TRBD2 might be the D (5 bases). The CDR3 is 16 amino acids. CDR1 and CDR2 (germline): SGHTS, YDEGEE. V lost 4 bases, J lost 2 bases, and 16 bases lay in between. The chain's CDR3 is CASSGRAGGPYNEQFF. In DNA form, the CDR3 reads TGTGCCAGCAGCGGCCGCGCGGGCGGGCCCTACAATGAGCAGTTCTTC.

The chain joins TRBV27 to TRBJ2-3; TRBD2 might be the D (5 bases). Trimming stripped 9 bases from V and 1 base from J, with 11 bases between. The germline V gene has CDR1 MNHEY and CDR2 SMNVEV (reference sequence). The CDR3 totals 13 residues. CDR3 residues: CASLASRTDTQYF. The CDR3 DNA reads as TGTGCCAGTTTAGCGAGTCGCACAGATACGCAGTATTTT.

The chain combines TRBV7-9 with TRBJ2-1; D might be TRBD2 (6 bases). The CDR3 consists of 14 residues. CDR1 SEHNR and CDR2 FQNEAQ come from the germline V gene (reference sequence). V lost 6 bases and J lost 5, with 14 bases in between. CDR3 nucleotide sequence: TGTGCCAGCAGGCTAACGGGACTTGACAATGAGCAGTTCTTC. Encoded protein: CASRLTGLDNEQFF.

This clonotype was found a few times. DNA of the CDR3: TGTGCCAGCAGTCGCCGGACAGAAAGGTCTTCGGAAGCTTTCTTT. Its translation is CASSRRTERSSEAFF. This chain links TRBV5-6 with TRBJ1-1, with D possibly matching TRBD1 (6 bases). This CDR3 has 15 amino acids. V dropped 5 bases and J dropped 8 bases, with 22 bases sitting between them. Germline assignment: CDR1 SGHDT and CDR2 YYEEEE.

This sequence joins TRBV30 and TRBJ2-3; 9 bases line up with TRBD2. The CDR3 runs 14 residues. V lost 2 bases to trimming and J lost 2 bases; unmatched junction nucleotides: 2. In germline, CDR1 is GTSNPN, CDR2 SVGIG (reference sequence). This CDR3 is CAWSLAGSTDTQYF. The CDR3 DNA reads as TGTGCCTGGAGTCTAGCGGGGTCCACAGATACGCAGTATTTT.

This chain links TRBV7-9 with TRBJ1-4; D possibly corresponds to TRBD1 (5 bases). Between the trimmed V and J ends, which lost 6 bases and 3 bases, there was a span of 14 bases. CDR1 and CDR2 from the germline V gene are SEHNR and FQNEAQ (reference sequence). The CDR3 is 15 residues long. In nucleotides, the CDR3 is TGTGCCAGCAGTCCCACAGGTTATTCTAATGAAAAACTGTTTTTT. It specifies CASSPTGYSNEKLFF.

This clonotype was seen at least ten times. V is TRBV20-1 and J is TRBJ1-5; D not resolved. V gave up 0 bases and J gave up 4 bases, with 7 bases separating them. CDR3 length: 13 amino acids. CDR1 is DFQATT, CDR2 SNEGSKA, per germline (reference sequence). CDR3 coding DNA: TGCAGTGCTAGAGATCAAGGAAATCAGCCCCAGCATTTT. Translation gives CSARDQGNQPQHF.

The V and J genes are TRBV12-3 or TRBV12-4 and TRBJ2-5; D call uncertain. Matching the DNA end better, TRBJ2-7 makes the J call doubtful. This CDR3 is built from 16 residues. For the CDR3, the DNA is TGTGCCAGCAGTTTAGCGCTTAGTTCCAAGGGAAGCGAGCAGTACTTC. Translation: CASSLALSSKGSEQYF.

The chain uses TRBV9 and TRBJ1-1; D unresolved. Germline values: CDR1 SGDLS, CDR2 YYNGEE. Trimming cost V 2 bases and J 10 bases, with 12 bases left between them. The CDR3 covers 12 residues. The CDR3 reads CASSVGGGRAFF. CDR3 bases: TGTGCCAGCAGCGTCGGAGGCGGTCGAGCTTTCTTT.

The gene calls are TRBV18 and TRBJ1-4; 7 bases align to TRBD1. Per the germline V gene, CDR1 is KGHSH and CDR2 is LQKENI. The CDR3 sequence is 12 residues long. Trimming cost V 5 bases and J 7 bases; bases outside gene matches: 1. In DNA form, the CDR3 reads TGTGCCAGCTCATGGGACAGTGAAAAACTGTTTTTT. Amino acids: CASSWDSEKLFF.

CDR3 nucleotides: TGCAGTGCTCGGGACAAAAACATTCAGTACTTC. Residues: CSARDKNIQYF. The chain carries TRBV20-1 and TRBJ2-4; TRBD2 is a possible D gene (5 bases). Germline assignment: CDR1 DFQATT and CDR2 SNEGSKA (reference sequence). V lost 5 bases and J 3 bases, leaving 5 bases between the germline ends. The CDR3 contains 11 residues.

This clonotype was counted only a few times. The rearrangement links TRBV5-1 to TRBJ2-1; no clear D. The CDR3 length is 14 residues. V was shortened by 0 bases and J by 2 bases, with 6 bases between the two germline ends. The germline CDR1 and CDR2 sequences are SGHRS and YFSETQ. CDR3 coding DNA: TGCGCCAGCAGCTTGGAGTCTGCCTACAATGAGCAGTTCTTC. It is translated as CASSLESAYNEQFF.

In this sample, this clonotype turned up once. As DNA, the CDR3 is TGCAGTGCGTGGGACACCAGGTATGGCTACACCTTC. Amino acid sequence: CSAWDTRYGYTF. The rearrangement links TRBV20-1 to TRBJ1-2; possible D gene TRBD1, 6 bases. The germline V and J ends were trimmed by 6 bases and 5 bases, with 13 bases remaining between them. CDR3 length equals 12 residues. Per germline, CDR1 DFQATT and CDR2 SNEGSKA (reference sequence).

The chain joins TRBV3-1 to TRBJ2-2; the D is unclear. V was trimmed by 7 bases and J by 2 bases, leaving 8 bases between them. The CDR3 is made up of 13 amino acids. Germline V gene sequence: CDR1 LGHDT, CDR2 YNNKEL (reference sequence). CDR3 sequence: CASNAINTGELFF. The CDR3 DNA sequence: TGTGCCAGCAATGCGATTAACACCGGGGAGCTGTTTTTT.

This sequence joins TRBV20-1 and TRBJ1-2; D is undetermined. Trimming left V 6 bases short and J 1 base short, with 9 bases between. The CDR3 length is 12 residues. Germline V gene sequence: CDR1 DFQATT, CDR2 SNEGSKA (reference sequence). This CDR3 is CSAASYNYGYTF. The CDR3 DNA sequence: TGCAGTGCAGCGAGTTATAACTATGGCTACACCTTC.